Listed below are T cell receptor beta chains from one sample, sequenced in a study of blood T cell repertoires in COVID-19. Only in-frame clones appear in the TCRdb table, and some are missing; sequencing was by immunoSEQ multiplex PCR. The sample lists some 190,000 clones, around 83% occurring once. Sequences were obtained from peripheral blood. These receptors were taken from an elderly woman with acute or convalescent COVID-19. Each CDR3 is given with its conserved first and last residue. The D gene is left open where the match is weak. Not all rows give a size; the values are once, few, many and, for expanded clones, a class.

J gene	V gene	clone size	D gene	CDR3 DNA	CDR3 protein
TRBJ2-1	TRBV6-2/TRBV6-3	.	.	TGTGCCAGCAGTTTCTTCCGGGACTGGACCTACAATGAGCAGTTCTTC	CASSFFRDWTYNEQFF
TRBJ1-2	TRBV28	.	TRBD1	TGTGCCAGCAGTCGACAGGGAGGTTTCGCTAACTATGGCTACACCTTC	CASSRQGGFANYGYTF
TRBJ1-6	TRBV9	once	TRBD1	TGTGCCAGCAGCGTAGACAGGGGGGACTATAATTCACCCCTCCACTTT	CASSVDRGDYNSPLHF
TRBJ2-2	TRBV3-1/TRBV3-2	.	.	TGTGCCAGCAGCGAGAGATCGACCGGGGAGCTGTTTTTT	CASSERSTGELFF
TRBJ2-5	TRBV5-1	.	.	TGCGCCAGCAGCTTCGGGAACCAAGAGACCCAGTACTTC	CASSFGNQETQYF
TRBJ2-1	TRBV3-1/TRBV3-2	.	TRBD2	TGTGCCAGCAGCCAAGCGACTAGCGGAGACAATGAGCAGTTCTTC	CASSQATSGDNEQFF
TRBJ1-5	TRBV30	.	.	TGTGCCTGGAGTATAGAGGACAATCAGCCCCAGCATTTT	CAWSIEDNQPQHF
TRBJ1-1	TRBV15	few	.	TGTGCCACCAGCATATCACGCAGGAACACTGAAGCTTTCTTT	CATSISRRNTEAFF
TRBJ1-2	TRBV30	few	TRBD1	TGTGCCTGGACGGACAGGTTCTATGGCTACACCTTC	CAWTDRFYGYTF
TRBJ1-1	TRBV4-3	.	.	TGCGCCAGCAGCCAAAGGGGGGGCCTGGGGACTGAAGCTTTCTTT	CASSQRGGLGTEAFF
TRBJ1-3	TRBV4-3	.	.	TGCGCCAGCAGCCAAGAAGTCAGGGGCCCTGGAAACACCATATATTTT	CASSQEVRGPGNTIYF
TRBJ2-1	TRBV7-8	.	TRBD2	TGTGCCAGCAGCGACTACCGCGGGGGGGGTTACAATGAGCAGTTCTTC	CASSDYRGGGYNEQFF
TRBJ1-5	TRBV14	.	.	TGTGCCAGCAGCCAAGTTTTGGGAGACGTGGCCCAGCCCCAGCATTTT	CASSQVLGDVAQPQHF
TRBJ1-1	TRBV18	.	TRBD1	TGTGCCAGCTCACCTGGGACAGTGGTCACTGAAGCTTTCTTT	CASSPGTVVTEAFF
TRBJ2-7	TRBV5-1	.	TRBD2	TGCGCCAGCAGCCGACTAGCGGGTCTGCCGGGCGAGCAGTACTTC	CASSRLAGLPGEQYF
TRBJ2-1	TRBV28	.	.	TGTGCCAGCAGCTCCTTGGCAGGGGTATACAATGAGCAGTTCTTC	CASSSLAGVYNEQFF
TRBJ2-7	TRBV9	.	.	TGTGCCAGCAGCGTAGGTGGTAGCCCTAGCTCCTACGAGCAGTACTTC	CASSVGGSPSSYEQYF
TRBJ2-5	TRBV4-3	.	TRBD1	TGCGCCAGCAGCCCATCCCCCCGGGACAGCCAGACCCAGTACTTC	CASSPSPRDSQTQYF
TRBJ2-3	TRBV11-2	once	TRBD2	TGTGCCAGCAGTTTAGCGGGGACAGATACGCAGTATTTT	CASSLAGTDTQYF
TRBJ2-7	TRBV5-6	.	TRBD1	TGTGCCAGCAGCCCCATCCCGGACAGGGCGACCTACGAGCAGTACTTC	CASSPIPDRATYEQYF